What follows are 11 T cell receptor beta chains derived from one specimen sequenced in a study of blood T cell repertoires in COVID-19. The method was immunoSEQ multiplex PCR; TCRdb's version includes in-frame clones alone and lacks a portion of them. The sample lists 200,000 to 250,000 clones, about 83% occurring once. The sequenced material came from peripheral blood. These receptors were obtained from a woman between 45 and 60 years old with active or convalescent COVID-19.

The rearrangement uses TRBV5-1 and TRBJ2-3; possibly TRBD1 for D (6 bases). Per germline, CDR1 SGHRS and CDR2 YFSETQ. V lost 4 bases and J lost 0, with 9 bases in between. There are 14 residues in the CDR3. This CDR3 reads CASSMDSSTDTQYF. CDR3 bases: TGCGCCAGCAGCATGGACAGTAGCACAGATACGCAGTATTTT.

The chain joins TRBV4-1 to TRBJ2-1, with a weak D call TRBD2 (6 bases). Germline CDR1 reads MGHRA; CDR2 reads YSYEKL. There are 13 residues in the CDR3. Trimming left V 0 bases short and J 13 bases short, with 13 bases between. Here the CDR3 reads CASSQDGGRVQFF. The CDR3 region has the DNA TGCGCCAGCAGCCAAGATGGGGGGAGAGTACAGTTCTTC.

The chain carries TRBV5-1 and TRBJ1-1; TRBD1 matches 7 bases. Germline CDR1 SGHRS, CDR2 YFSETQ. The length of the CDR3 is 15 residues. Trimming took 2 bases from V and 3 from J; bases not matched to a gene: 7. CDR3 amino acids: CASSLTGVPYTEAFF. CDR3 nucleotides: TGCGCCAGCAGCTTAACAGGGGTCCCCTACACTGAAGCTTTCTTT.

The CDR3 region has the DNA TGTGCCTGGAGTCCCGACAGGGGGGGTCAGCCCCAGCATTTT. It is translated as CAWSPDRGGQPQHF. V is TRBV30 and J is TRBJ1-5; the match to TRBD1 covers 9 bases. The V segment lost 2 bases and the J segment 6 bases; nucleotides outside the gene matches: 5. CDR1 is GTSNPN, CDR2 SVGIG, per germline (reference sequence). CDR3 length: 14 residues.

The chain couples TRBV29-1 to TRBJ2-3; 10 bases map to TRBD1. Losses at the gene ends were 6 bases for V and 2 bases for J; bases not matched to a gene: 5. This CDR3 is built from 14 residues. Looked up from germline, CDR1 is SQVTM and CDR2 is ANQGSEA. The CDR3 spells CSVPDRGTTDTQYF. Here the CDR3 DNA reads TGCAGCGTCCCGGACAGGGGGACCACAGATACGCAGTATTTT.

The chain combines TRBV28 with TRBJ2-1, with unresolved D. The CDR3 is 14 residues long. V was pared by 5 bases and J by 3 bases, with 11 bases between. Germline V gene sequence: CDR1 MDHEN, CDR2 SYDVKM. The CDR3 nucleotides are TGTGCCAGCAGTGAAACTACTCTCTACAATGAGCAGTTCTTC. It is translated as CASSETTLYNEQFF.

J is TRBJ1-1 and V is TRBV3-1 (or the pseudogene TRBV3-2), with 8 bases matching TRBD1. CDR3 length: 15 residues. J lost 6 bases, V lost 4 bases, and 10 bases had no gene match. CDR1 LGHDT and CDR2 YNNKEL come from the germline V gene (reference sequence). The CDR3 DNA sequence: TGTGCCAGCAGCCCTATACAGGGGGGAATCCCTGAAGCTTTCTTT. Its translation is CASSPIQGGIPEAFF.

The V gene is TRBV3-1 (or the pseudogene TRBV3-2), the J gene TRBJ1-3; D call uncertain. V was pared by 3 bases and J by 0 bases, with 9 bases between. Per germline, CDR1 LGHDT and CDR2 YNNKEL (reference sequence). The CDR3 runs 15 residues. CDR3 sequence reads: CASSQRGFSGNTIYF. CDR3 DNA sequence: TGTGCCAGCAGCCAGAGAGGGTTCTCTGGAAACACCATATATTTT.

This clone appeared a single time. This rearrangement joins TRBV7-9 to TRBJ1-4, with D unresolved. Trimming removed 4 bases from V and 4 bases from J, with 10 bases in between. Germline assignment: CDR1 SEHNR and CDR2 FQNEAQ (reference sequence). The CDR3 is 14 residues long. The CDR3 nucleotides read TGTGCCAGCAGCTACAACCGGGGTAATGAAAAACTGTTTTTT. Translating it yields CASSYNRGNEKLFF.

The V gene is TRBV14, the J gene TRBJ1-2, with 10 nucleotides matching TRBD1. The CDR3 sequence is 18 residues long. The trim removed 3 bases at V and 4 bases at J, leaving 14 bases unmatched. From germline, CDR1 is SGHDN and CDR2 FVKESK. Here the CDR3 reads CASSQTGVRDRGLYGYTF. The CDR3 region has the DNA TGTGCCAGCAGCCAGACCGGCGTTCGGGACAGGGGCCTCTATGGCTACACCTTC.

V usage is TRBV28 and J usage is TRBJ1-2; D is possibly TRBD1 (5 bases). The CDR3 loop spans 13 amino acids. Deletions cut 6 bases from V and 3 bases from J, with 11 bases between. Germline lookup yields CDR1 MDHEN and CDR2 SYDVKM. CDR3 region: CASRPGQHYGYTF. Written as DNA, the CDR3 is TGTGCCAGCAGACCCGGACAACACTATGGCTACACCTTC.